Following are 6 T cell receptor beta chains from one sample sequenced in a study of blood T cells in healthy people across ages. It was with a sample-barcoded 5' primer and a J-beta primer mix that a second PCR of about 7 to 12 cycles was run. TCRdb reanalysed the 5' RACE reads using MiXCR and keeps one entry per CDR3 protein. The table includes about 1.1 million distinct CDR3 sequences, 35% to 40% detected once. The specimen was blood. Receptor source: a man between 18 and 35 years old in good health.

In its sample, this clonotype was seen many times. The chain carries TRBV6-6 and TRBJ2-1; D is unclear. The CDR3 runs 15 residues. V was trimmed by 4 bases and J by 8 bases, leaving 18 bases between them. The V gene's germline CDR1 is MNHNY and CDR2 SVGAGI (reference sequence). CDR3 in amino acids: CASSSALGTDDEQFF. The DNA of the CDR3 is TGTGCCAGCAGTTCAGCCCTCGGTACCGATGATGAGCAGTTCTTC.

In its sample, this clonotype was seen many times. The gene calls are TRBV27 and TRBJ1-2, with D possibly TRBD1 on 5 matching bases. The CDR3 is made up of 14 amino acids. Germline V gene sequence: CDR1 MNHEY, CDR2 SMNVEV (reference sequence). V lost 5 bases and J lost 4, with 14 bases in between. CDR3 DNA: TGTGCCAGCAGTGCCCCAGGGAACATCTATGGCTACACCTTC. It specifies CASSAPGNIYGYTF.

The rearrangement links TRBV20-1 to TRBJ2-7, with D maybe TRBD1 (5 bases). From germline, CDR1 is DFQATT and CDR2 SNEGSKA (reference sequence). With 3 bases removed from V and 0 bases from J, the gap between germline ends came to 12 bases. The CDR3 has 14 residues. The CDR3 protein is CSASSTGRSYEQYF. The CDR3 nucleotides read TGCAGTGCTAGTTCTACAGGACGCTCCTACGAGCAGTACTTC.

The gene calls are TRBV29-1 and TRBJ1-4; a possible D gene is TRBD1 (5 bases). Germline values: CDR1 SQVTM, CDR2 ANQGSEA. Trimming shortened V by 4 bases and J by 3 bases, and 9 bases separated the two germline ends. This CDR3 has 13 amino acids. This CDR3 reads CSVGGRSNEKLFF. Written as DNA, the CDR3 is TGCAGCGTTGGGGGACGGTCTAATGAAAAACTGTTTTTT. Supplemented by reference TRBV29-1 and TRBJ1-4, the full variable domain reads SAVISQKPSRDICQRGTSLTIQCQVDSQVTMMFWYRQQPGQSLTLIATANQGSEATYESGFVIDKFPISRPNLTFSTLTVSNMSPEDSSIYLCSVGGRSNEKLFFGSGTQLSVL.

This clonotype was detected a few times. The CDR3 DNA follows: TGTGCCAGCAATGCGGGGGGGGTCGATGAGCAGTTCTTC. This sequence encodes CASNAGGVDEQFF. The V call is TRBV28, the J call TRBJ2-1, with 9 bases matching TRBD2. V lost 7 bases, J lost 8 bases, and 6 bases stayed unmatched. Germline lookup yields CDR1 MDHEN and CDR2 SYDVKM. The CDR3 contains 13 residues.

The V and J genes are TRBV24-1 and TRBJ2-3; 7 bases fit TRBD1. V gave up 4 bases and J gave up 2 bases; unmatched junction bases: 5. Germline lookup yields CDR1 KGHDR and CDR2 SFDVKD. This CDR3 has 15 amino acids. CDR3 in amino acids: CATSDPGTDTDTQYF. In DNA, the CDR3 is TGTGCCACCAGTGACCCTGGGACAGACACAGATACGCAGTATTTT.